A single sample gave rise to the 27 T cell receptor beta chains below, sequenced in a study of blood T cell repertoires in COVID-19. Assay used: immunoSEQ multiplex PCR; TCRdb lists only in-frame clones, some missing. The repertoire holds roughly 380,000 clones, with over 75% as singletons. Input material: peripheral blood. These receptors all come from a middle-aged woman with COVID-19, enrolled during active disease.

This clone showed up just a few times. The V and J genes are TRBV30 and TRBJ1-2; 8 positions agree with TRBD1. V dropped 3 bases and J dropped 4; count of bases not matched to a gene: 7. The CDR3 contains 14 residues. Germline V gene sequence: CDR1 GTSNPN, CDR2 SVGIG (reference sequence). The CDR3 spells CAWRTQGGGYGYTF. The CDR3 DNA reads TGTGCCTGGAGAACACAGGGGGGGGGCTATGGCTACACCTTC.

This chain uses TRBV4-3 with TRBJ2-6; D gene uncertain. Germline CDR1 is LGHNA and CDR2 is YSLEER. V gave up 0 bases and J gave up 0 bases, with 9 bases separating them. There are 17 residues in the CDR3. The CDR3 sequence is CASSQEWQISGANVLTF. The CDR3 DNA sequence: TGCGCCAGCAGCCAAGAATGGCAGATCTCTGGGGCCAACGTCCTGACTTTC.

CDR3 residues: CASSLGQGRDQPQHF. The CDR3 DNA reads TGTGCCAGCAGCCTCGGACAGGGTAGGGATCAGCCCCAGCATTTT. J is TRBJ1-5 and V is TRBV28; 8 nucleotides line up with TRBD1. CDR1 MDHEN and CDR2 SYDVKM come from the germline V gene. The V gene end was trimmed by 6 bases and the J gene end by 5 bases; junction bases not matched to a gene: 9. This CDR3 contains 15 residues. Variable domain in full (rest from reference TRBV28 and TRBJ1-5): DVKVTQSSRYLVKRTGEKVFLECVQDMDHENMFWYRQDPGLGLRLIYFSYDVKMKEKGDIPEGYSVSREKKERFSLILESASTNQTSMYLCASSLGQGRDQPQHFGDGTRLSIL.

The V gene is TRBV30, the J gene TRBJ1-3, with unresolved D. CDR1 and CDR2 from the germline V gene are GTSNPN and SVGIG (reference sequence). Trimming pared 4 bases from V and 0 bases from J, leaving 13 bases between. This CDR3 is 15 amino acids long. The CDR3 sequence is CAWKSGRLSGNTIYF. The CDR3 DNA is TGTGCCTGGAAGTCGGGTCGGCTCTCTGGAAACACCATATATTTT.

In nucleotides, the CDR3 is TGTGCCAGCTCACCACGAGAAGCAACTAATGAAAAACTGTTTTTT. Encoded protein: CASSPREATNEKLFF. The rearrangement uses TRBV18 and TRBJ1-4; D not resolved. Germline lookup yields CDR1 KGHSH and CDR2 LQKENI. This CDR3 has 15 amino acids. V lost 1 base and J 0 bases, leaving 6 bases between the germline ends.

The chain employs TRBV2 and TRBJ1-4, with 9 bases identical to TRBD1. The CDR3 runs to 15 residues. The V gene's germline CDR1 is SNHLY and CDR2 FYNNEI. J was trimmed by 8 bases and V by 6 bases; bases with no gene match: 10. The CDR3 nucleotides are TGTGCCAGCAGACTGAGGGGGACAGGGAAAGAAAAACTGTTTTTT. Protein product: CASRLRGTGKEKLFF.

The chain joins TRBV9 to TRBJ2-3; 13 bases are shared with TRBD2. From germline, CDR1 is SGDLS and CDR2 YYNGEE. Trimming at V came to 3 bases and at J to 4 bases, leaving 5 bases not matched to a gene. The CDR3 covers 16 residues. CDR3 coding DNA: TGTGCCAGCAGCGGGGGACTAGCGGGAAGGGCAGATACGCAGTATTTT. This gives the protein CASSGGLAGRADTQYF.

This CDR3 is CASSYRAGRLGNTEAFF. The DNA of the CDR3 is TGTGCCAGCAGTTACCGGGCAGGGAGGTTAGGGAACACTGAAGCTTTCTTT. This chain uses TRBV6-2 or TRBV6-3 with TRBJ1-1; D might be TRBD1 (5 bases). The CDR3 runs to 17 residues. Trimming took off 2 bases at V and 1 base at J, with 17 bases between the two ends. Germline CDR1 reads MNHEY; CDR2 reads SVGEGT.

This chain links TRBV6-5 with TRBJ2-7, with TRBD1 identical over 8 bases. V gave up 4 bases and J gave up 2 bases; unmatched junction bases: 7. The CDR3 consists of 15 residues. Germline loops: CDR1 MNHEY, CDR2 SVGAGI. The CDR3 DNA sequence: TGTGCCAGCAGTTTCACCGGGACAGGCCCCTACGAGCAGTACTTC. Protein: CASSFTGTGPYEQYF.

CDR3 sequence (DNA): TGTGCCAGCAGCTTAATGGGGCCGTCAAGCGGGGAGCTGTTTTTT. Protein sequence: CASSLMGPSSGELFF. The V call is TRBV7-2, the J call TRBJ2-2; possible D gene TRBD1, 5 bases. With 2 bases removed from V and 7 bases from J, the gap between germline ends came to 14 bases. Germline CDR1 and CDR2: SGHTA and FQGNSA. The CDR3 runs 15 residues.

The gene calls are TRBV27 and TRBJ1-5, with D unresolved. V was trimmed by 0 bases and J by 6 bases, leaving 6 bases between them. CDR1 and CDR2 (germline): MNHEY, SMNVEV (reference sequence). The CDR3 sequence is 13 residues long. CDR3 sequence (DNA): TGTGCCAGCAGTTTATCAGCCGGTCAGCCCCAGCATTTT. The encoded protein is CASSLSAGQPQHF.

The rearrangement uses TRBV6-5 and TRBJ2-1; 8 bases are shared with TRBD1. The CDR3 consists of 15 residues. Germline lookup yields CDR1 MNHEY and CDR2 SVGAGI. The J segment lost 9 bases and the V segment lost 5 bases, leaving 12 bases of the junction unmatched. The DNA for the CDR3 is TGTGCCAGCAGTACAGGACAGGGTGGATTGTCTGAGCAGTTCTTC. This codes for CASSTGQGGLSEQFF.

This sequence joins TRBV7-8 and TRBJ1-1; the D gene is possibly TRBD1 (5 bases). V lost 6 bases to trimming and J lost 1 base, with 12 bases between them. The CDR3 sequence is 14 residues long. Germline V lookup: CDR1 SGHVS, CDR2 FQNEAQ. The CDR3 sequence is CASRPTGGNTEAFF. The CDR3 DNA is TGTGCCAGCAGACCCACGGGGGGGAACACTGAAGCTTTCTTT.

Details on this clone: The junction shows a germline mismatch at one end, possibly a read error. The chain recombines TRBV5-1 with TRBJ2-1; 9 positions agree with TRBD1. In germline, CDR1 is SGHRS, CDR2 YFSETQ. CDR3 length: 11 amino acids. The CDR3 is CASRTGDRLIF. CDR3 bases: TGCGCCAGCCGGACAGGGGATCGGCTAATCTTC.

Written as DNA, the CDR3 is TGTGCCAGCAGCTTCCGGGTCACCGGGGAGCTGTTTTTT. It translates to CASSFRVTGELFF. V usage is TRBV7-8 and J usage is TRBJ2-2; D unclear. Trimming shortened V by 3 bases and J by 4 bases, and 6 bases separated the two germline ends. CDR1 and CDR2 (germline): SGHVS, FQNEAQ. This CDR3 has 13 residues.

CDR3 in amino acids: CASSPGTANSPLHF. The CDR3 coding sequence is TGTGCCAGCAGCCCCGGGACAGCTAATTCACCCCTCCACTTT. The chain combines TRBV27 with TRBJ1-6, with 7 positions matching TRBD1. Per germline, CDR1 MNHEY and CDR2 SMNVEV (reference sequence). V shed 6 bases and J 6 bases; nucleotides not matched to a gene: 5. CDR3 length equals 14 residues.

The genes are TRBV25-1 and TRBJ2-2; 15 bases align to TRBD2. Germline loops: CDR1 MGHDK, CDR2 SYGVNS. The CDR3 loop spans 18 amino acids. V lost 5 bases to trimming and J lost 5 bases; unmatched junction nucleotides: 9. In DNA, the CDR3 is TGTGCCAGCAGTCCGGGACTAGCGGGAGGTATAGGGACCGGGGAGCTGTTTTTT. Its translation: CASSPGLAGGIGTGELFF.

This sequence joins TRBV4-3 and TRBJ2-7, with D unclear. Germline CDR1 LGHNA, CDR2 YSLEER. V was cut by 3 bases and J by 0 bases, with 6 bases left in between. The length of the CDR3 is 13 residues. The chain's CDR3 is CASSQLVSYEQYF. The CDR3 nucleotides are TGCGCCAGCAGCCAGCTAGTCTCCTACGAGCAGTACTTC.

The chain joins TRBV19 to TRBJ2-1, with D tentatively TRBD2 (7 bases). Trimming removed 5 bases from V and 3 bases from J, with 17 bases in between. Germline-derived CDR1 and CDR2 are LNHDA and SQIVND (reference sequence). The CDR3 length is 16 residues. CDR3 protein: CASSRTGRGGYNEQFF. The CDR3 coding sequence is TGTGCCAGTAGTCGAACAGGGAGGGGAGGCTACAATGAGCAGTTCTTC.

V and J are TRBV5-4 and TRBJ2-7, with a weak D call TRBD1 (5 bases). V lost 2 bases, J lost 3 bases, and 15 bases lay in between. Per germline, CDR1 SGHNT and CDR2 YYREEE (reference sequence). This CDR3 has 15 residues. CDR3 in DNA: TGTGCCAGCAGCTTTGGCTGGGGCGCTTTCTACGAGCAGTACTTC. It yields the protein CASSFGWGAFYEQYF.

The chain has TRBV11-2 and TRBJ1-1; D is perhaps TRBD1 (6 bases). Trimming removed 0 bases from V and 5 bases from J, with 19 bases in between. Looked up from germline, CDR1 is SGHAT and CDR2 is FQNNGV. This CDR3 contains 17 residues. CDR3 sequence reads: CASSLDLTGPVGTEAFF. The CDR3 DNA reads TGTGCCAGCAGCTTAGACCTGACAGGACCTGTGGGGACTGAAGCTTTCTTT.

V is TRBV18 and J is TRBJ2-7, with D possibly matching TRBD2 (6 bases). Germline V lookup: CDR1 KGHSH, CDR2 LQKENI. The CDR3 sequence is 16 residues long. V lost 0 bases and J 2 bases, leaving 14 bases between the germline ends. The CDR3 bases are TGTGCCAGCTCACCACCGTTCGGCCTAGCGACCTACGAGCAGTACTTC. Residues: CASSPPFGLATYEQYF.

This chain uses TRBV5-1 with TRBJ1-4; no definite D call. From germline, CDR1 is SGHRS and CDR2 YFSETQ. Trimming took 2 bases from V and 7 from J, leaving 9 bases between them. The CDR3 totals 13 residues. The CDR3 here is CASSFGVAEKLFF. The CDR3 DNA sequence: TGCGCCAGCAGCTTCGGTGTTGCTGAAAAACTGTTTTTT.

This chain links TRBV18 with TRBJ1-5, with D uncertain. The germline V and J ends were trimmed by 3 bases and 7 bases, with 13 bases remaining between them. Germline V gives CDR1 KGHSH, CDR2 LQKENI. This CDR3 region has 14 residues. The CDR3 DNA reads TGTGCCAGCTCACCTAGCGCGGCAGAACAGCCCCAGCATTTT. Translated, it gives CASSPSAAEQPQHF.

This clone was detected only a few times. The chain is built from TRBV9 and TRBJ1-6; TRBD1 matches 7 bases. Germline CDR1 SGDLS, CDR2 YYNGEE. CDR3 length: 13 amino acids. V shed 3 bases, J shed 6 bases, and the junction held 0 bases outside the gene matches. The CDR3 sequence is CASSGQGNSPLHF. CDR3 nucleotide sequence: TGTGCCAGCAGCGGACAGGGTAATTCACCCCTCCACTTT.

This chain links TRBV7-2 with TRBJ1-5; unclear D gene. Germline values: CDR1 SGHTA, CDR2 FQGNSA. V was trimmed by 1 base and J by 7 bases, leaving 11 bases between them. The length of the CDR3 is 14 residues. CDR3 loop: CASSLERAGQPQHF. The CDR3 DNA reads as TGTGCCAGCAGCTTAGAAAGGGCGGGCCAGCCCCAGCATTTT.

This chain links TRBV5-1 with TRBJ1-4; 9 bases match TRBD1. The ends lost 4 bases at V and 6 bases at J; junction bases unmatched: 7. Per the germline V gene, CDR1 is SGHRS and CDR2 is YFSETQ. The CDR3 loop spans 15 amino acids. CDR3 amino acids: CASSTDGTGYEKLFF. CDR3 DNA sequence: TGCGCCAGCAGCACGGATGGGACAGGGTATGAAAAACTGTTTTTT. Variable domain in full (rest from reference TRBV5-1 and TRBJ1-4): KAGVTQTPRYLIKTRGQQVTLSCSPISGHRSVSWYQQTPGQGLQFLFEYFSETQRNKGNFPGRFSGRQFSNSRSEMNVSTLELGDSALYLCASSTDGTGYEKLFFGSGTQLSVL.